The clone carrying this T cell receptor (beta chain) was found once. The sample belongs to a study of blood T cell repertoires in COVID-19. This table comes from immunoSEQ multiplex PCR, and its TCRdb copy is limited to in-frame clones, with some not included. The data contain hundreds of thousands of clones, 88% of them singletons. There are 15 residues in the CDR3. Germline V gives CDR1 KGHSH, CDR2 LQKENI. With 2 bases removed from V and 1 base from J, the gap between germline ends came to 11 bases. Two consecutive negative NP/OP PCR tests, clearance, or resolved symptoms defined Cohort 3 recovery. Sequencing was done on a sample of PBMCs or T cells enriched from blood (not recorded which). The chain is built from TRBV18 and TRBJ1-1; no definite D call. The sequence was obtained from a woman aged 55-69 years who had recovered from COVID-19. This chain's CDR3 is CASSPTETPNTEAFF. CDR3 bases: TGTGCCAGCTCACCAACCGAGACACCGAACACTGAAGCTTTCTTT. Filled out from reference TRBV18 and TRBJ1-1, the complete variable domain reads NAGVMQNPRHLVRRRGQEARLRCSPMKGHSHVYWYRQLPEEGLKFMVYLQKENIIDESGMPKERFSAEFPKEGPSILRIQQVVRGDSAAYFCASSPTETPNTEAFFGQGTRLTVV.